Described below is a single T cell receptor (beta chain) sequence and its context. Germline CDR1 and CDR2: SGHDT and YYEEEE. The CDR3 has 16 amino acids. V trimming: 2 bases; J trimming: 4 bases; junction bases outside the gene matches: 8. This record belongs to a study of blood T cell repertoires in COVID-19. Background on the study: The origin of the acute and convalescent COVID-19 samples was the United States, Italy and Spain.

Assay: immunoSEQ multiplex PCR; the TCRdb copy retains only in-frame clones and omits some. The sample records under 350,000 clones, approximately 86% being singletons. Enrollees, about 18 to 95 years old, lived in about two dozen US areas. Categorization into cohorts depended on clinical history that participants reported. The V gene is TRBV5-6, the J gene TRBJ1-2; 10 bases line up with TRBD1. The sequence was collected from a woman in her forties with acute COVID-19. Sequencing used PBMCs or T cells enriched from blood (not recorded which). The CDR3 loop is CASSFRDRGFGYGYTF. The CDR3 DNA reads as TGTGCCAGCAGCTTCCGGGACAGGGGTTTCGGCTATGGCTACACCTTC.